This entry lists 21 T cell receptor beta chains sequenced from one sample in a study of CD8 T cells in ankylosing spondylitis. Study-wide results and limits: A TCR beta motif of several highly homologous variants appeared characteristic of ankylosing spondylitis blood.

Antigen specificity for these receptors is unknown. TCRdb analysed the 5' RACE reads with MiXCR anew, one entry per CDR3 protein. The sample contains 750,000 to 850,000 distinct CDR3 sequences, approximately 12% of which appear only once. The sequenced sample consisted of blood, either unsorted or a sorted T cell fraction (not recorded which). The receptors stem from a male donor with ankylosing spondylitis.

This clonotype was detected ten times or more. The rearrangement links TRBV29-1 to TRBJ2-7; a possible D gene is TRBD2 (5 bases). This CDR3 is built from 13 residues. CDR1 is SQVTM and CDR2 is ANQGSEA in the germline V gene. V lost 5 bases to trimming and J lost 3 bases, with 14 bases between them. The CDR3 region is CSVSGYSDYEQYF. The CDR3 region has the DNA TGCAGCGTTTCGGGATACTCAGACTACGAGCAGTACTTC.

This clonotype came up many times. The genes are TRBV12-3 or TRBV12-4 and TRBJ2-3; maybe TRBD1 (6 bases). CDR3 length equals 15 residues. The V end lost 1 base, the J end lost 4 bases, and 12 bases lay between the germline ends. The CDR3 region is CASSLGDTGSDTQYF. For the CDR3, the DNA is TGTGCCAGCAGTTTAGGGGACACAGGGTCAGATACGCAGTATTTT.

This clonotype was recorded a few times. Here the CDR3 DNA reads TGCGCCAGCAGTGAGCGACTAGCTACGAATGAGCAGTTCTTC. Amino acids: CASSERLATNEQFF. This chain connects TRBV10-1 to TRBJ2-1, with 7 bases aligning to TRBD2. This CDR3 has 14 residues. Per the germline V gene, CDR1 is WNHNN and CDR2 is SYGVQD (reference sequence). V trimming: 2 bases; J trimming: 7 bases; junction bases outside the gene matches: 5.

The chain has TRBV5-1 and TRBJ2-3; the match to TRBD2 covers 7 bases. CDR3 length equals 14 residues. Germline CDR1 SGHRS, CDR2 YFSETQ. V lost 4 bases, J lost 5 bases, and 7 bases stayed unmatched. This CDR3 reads CASSVGGMIDTQYF. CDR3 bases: TGCGCCAGCAGCGTCGGGGGGATGATAGATACGCAGTATTTT. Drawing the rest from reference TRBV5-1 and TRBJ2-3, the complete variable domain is KAGVTQTPRYLIKTRGQQVTLSCSPISGHRSVSWYQQTPGQGLQFLFEYFSETQRNKGNFPGRFSGRQFSNSRSEMNVSTLELGDSALYLCASSVGGMIDTQYFGPGTRLTVL.

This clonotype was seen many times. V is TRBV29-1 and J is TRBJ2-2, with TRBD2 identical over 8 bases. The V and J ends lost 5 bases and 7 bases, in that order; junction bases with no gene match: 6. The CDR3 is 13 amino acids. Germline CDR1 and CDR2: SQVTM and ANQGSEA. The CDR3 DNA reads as TGCAGCGTTCGGCTAGCGGGCGGCGGGGAGCTGTTTTTT. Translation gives CSVRLAGGGELFF.

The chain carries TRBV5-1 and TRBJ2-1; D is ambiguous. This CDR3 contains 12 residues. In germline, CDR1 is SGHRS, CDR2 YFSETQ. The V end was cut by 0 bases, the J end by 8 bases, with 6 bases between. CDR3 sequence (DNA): TGCGCCAGCAGCTTGGCCAGTCATGAGCAGTTCTTC. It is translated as CASSLASHEQFF. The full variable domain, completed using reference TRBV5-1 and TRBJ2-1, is KAGVTQTPRYLIKTRGQQVTLSCSPISGHRSVSWYQQTPGQGLQFLFEYFSETQRNKGNFPGRFSGRQFSNSRSEMNVSTLELGDSALYLCASSLASHEQFFGPGTRLTVL.

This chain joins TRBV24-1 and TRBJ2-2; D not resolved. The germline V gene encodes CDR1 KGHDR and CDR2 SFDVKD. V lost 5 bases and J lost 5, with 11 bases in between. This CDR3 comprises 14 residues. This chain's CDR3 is CATSALGETGELFF. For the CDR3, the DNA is TGTGCCACCAGTGCCCTCGGAGAGACCGGGGAGCTGTTTTTT.

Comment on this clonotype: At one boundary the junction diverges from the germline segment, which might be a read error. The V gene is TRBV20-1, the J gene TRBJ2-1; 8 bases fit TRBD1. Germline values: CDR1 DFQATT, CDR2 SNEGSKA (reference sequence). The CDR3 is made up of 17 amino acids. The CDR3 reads CCARNPSQGGYRDEQFF. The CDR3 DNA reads TGCTGTGCTAGAAACCCTTCACAGGGGGGTTATAGGGATGAGCAGTTCTTC.

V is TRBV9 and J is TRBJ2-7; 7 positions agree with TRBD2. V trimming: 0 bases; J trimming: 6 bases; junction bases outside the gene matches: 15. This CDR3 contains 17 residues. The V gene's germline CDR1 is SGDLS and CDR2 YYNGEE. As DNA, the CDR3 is TGTGCCAGCAGCGTAGAGCCCCCGGGGAGGGCACGGGGCGAGCAGTACTTC. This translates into CASSVEPPGRARGEQYF.

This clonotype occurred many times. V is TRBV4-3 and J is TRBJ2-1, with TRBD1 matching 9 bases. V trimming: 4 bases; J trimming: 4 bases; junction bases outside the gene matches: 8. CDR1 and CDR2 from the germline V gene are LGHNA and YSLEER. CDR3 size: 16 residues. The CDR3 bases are TGCGCCAGCAGCCCACGAGGGACAGGGCAATACAATGAGCAGTTCTTC. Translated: CASSPRGTGQYNEQFF.

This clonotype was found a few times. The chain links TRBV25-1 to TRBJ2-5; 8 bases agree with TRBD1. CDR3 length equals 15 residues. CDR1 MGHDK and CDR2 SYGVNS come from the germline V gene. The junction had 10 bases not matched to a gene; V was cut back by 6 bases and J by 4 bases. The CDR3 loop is CASRSRSGTGETQYF. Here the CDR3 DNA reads TGTGCCAGCAGGTCGAGGTCCGGGACAGGAGAGACCCAGTACTTC.

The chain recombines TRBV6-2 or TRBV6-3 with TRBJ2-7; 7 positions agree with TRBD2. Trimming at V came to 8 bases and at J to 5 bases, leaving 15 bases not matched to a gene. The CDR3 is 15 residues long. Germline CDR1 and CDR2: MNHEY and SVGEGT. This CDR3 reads CASRGAGKAQDEQYF. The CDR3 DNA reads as TGTGCCAGCCGAGGAGCGGGGAAGGCTCAGGACGAGCAGTACTTC.

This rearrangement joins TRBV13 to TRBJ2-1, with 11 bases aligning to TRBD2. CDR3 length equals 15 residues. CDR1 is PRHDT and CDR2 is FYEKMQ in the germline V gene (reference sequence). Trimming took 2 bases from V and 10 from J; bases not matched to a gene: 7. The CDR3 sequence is CASSLRASGRPEQFF. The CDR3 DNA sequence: TGTGCCAGCAGCTTAAGGGCTAGCGGGAGGCCGGAGCAGTTCTTC.

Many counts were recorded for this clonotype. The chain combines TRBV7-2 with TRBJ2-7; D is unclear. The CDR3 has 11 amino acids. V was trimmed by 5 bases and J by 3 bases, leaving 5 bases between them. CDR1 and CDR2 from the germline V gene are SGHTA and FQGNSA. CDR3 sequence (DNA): TGTGCCAGCAGCGCTTACTACGAGCAGTACTTC. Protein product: CASSAYYEQYF.

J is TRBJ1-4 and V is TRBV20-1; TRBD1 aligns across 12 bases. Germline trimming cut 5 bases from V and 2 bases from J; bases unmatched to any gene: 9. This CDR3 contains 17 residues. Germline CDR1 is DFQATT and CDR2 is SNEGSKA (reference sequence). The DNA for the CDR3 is TGCAGTGCTCCAAGCCGGGACAGGGGGCGCACTAATGAAAAACTGTTTTTT. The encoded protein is CSAPSRDRGRTNEKLFF.

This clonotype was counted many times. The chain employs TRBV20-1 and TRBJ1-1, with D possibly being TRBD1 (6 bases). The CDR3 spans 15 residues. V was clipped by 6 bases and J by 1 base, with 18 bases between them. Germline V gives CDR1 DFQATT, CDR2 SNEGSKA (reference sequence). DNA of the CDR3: TGCAGTGCGGATTACAGGGTGGGATGGAACACTGAAGCTTTCTTT. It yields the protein CSADYRVGWNTEAFF.

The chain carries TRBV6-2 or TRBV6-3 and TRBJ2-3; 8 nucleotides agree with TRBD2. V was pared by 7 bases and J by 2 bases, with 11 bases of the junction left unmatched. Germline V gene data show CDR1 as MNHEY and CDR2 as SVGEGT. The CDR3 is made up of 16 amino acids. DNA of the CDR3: TGTGCCAGCATCAGCGGGAGTCGCCCGTACACAGATACGCAGTATTTT. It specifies CASISGSRPYTDTQYF.

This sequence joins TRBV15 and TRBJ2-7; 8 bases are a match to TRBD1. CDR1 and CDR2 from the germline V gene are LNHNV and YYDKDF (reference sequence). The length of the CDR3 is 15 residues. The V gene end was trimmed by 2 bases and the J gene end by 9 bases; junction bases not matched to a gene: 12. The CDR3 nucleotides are TGTGCCACCAGCAGAAGTGGGACAGGTTACGAGGGGCAGTACTTC. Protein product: CATSRSGTGYEGQYF.

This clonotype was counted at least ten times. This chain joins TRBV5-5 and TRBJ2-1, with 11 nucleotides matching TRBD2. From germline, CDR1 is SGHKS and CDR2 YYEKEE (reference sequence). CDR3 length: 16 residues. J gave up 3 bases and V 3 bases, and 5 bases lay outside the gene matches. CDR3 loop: CASSYSGRAFYNEQFF. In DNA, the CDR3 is TGTGCCAGCAGCTATAGCGGGAGGGCCTTCTACAATGAGCAGTTCTTC.

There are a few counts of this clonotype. The CDR3 DNA is TGTGCCAGCAGTGCCCCAGGGTACGGCAATCAGCCCCAGCATTTT. This gives the protein CASSAPGYGNQPQHF. The chain is built from TRBV28 and TRBJ1-5; a weak D match, TRBD1 (5 bases). The V end was cut by 5 bases, the J end by 2 bases, with 13 bases between. Germline CDR1 MDHEN, CDR2 SYDVKM. The CDR3 has 15 residues.

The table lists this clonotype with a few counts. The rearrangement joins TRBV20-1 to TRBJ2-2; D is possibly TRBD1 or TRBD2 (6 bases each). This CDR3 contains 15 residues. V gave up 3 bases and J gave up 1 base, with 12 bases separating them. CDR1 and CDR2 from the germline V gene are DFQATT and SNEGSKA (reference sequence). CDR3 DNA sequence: TGCAGTGCTAGCGGGGGCAGAGTGAACACCGGGGAGCTGTTTTTT. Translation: CSASGGRVNTGELFF.